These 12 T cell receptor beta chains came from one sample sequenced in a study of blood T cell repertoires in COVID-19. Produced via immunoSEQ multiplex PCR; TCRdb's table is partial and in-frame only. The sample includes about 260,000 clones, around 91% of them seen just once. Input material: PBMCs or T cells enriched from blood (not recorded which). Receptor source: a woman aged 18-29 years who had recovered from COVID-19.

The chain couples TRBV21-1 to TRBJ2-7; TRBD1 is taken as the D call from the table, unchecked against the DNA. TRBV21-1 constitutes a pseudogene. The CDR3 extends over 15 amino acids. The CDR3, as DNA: TGTGCCAGCAGCCGTCCTCCGACAGGGACCTACGAGCAGTACTTC. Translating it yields CASSRPPTGTYEQYF.

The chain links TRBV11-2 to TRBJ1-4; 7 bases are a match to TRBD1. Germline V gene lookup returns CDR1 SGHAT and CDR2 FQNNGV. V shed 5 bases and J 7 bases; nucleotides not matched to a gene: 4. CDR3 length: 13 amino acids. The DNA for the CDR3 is TGTGCCAGCAGCGCCGGGACAGTTGAAAAACTGTTTTTT. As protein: CASSAGTVEKLFF.

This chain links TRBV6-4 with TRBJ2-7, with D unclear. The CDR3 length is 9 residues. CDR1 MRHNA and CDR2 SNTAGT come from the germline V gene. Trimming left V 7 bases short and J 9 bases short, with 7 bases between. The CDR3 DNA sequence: TGTGCCAGCATTCGGAGGCAGTACTTC. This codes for CASIRRQYF.

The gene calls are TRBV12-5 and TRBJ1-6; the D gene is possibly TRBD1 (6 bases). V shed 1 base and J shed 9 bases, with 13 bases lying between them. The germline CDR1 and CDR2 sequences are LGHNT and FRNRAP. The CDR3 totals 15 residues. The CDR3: CASGLGGPVGSPLHF. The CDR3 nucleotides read TGTGCTAGTGGTTTGGGGGGGCCGGTTGGTTCACCCCTCCACTTT.

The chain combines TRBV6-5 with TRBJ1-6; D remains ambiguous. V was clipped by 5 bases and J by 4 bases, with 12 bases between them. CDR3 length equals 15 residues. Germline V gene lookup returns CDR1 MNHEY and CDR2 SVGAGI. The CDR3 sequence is CASSPVGRYNSPLHF. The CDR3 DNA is TGTGCCAGCAGTCCGGTAGGGAGGTATAATTCACCCCTCCACTTT.

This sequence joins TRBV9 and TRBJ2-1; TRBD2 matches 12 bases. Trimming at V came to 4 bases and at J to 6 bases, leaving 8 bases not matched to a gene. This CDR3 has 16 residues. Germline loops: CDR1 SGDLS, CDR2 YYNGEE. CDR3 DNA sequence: TGTGCCAGCAGCTCGACGAGGACTAGCGGGGTCAATGAGCAGTTCTTC. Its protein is CASSSTRTSGVNEQFF.

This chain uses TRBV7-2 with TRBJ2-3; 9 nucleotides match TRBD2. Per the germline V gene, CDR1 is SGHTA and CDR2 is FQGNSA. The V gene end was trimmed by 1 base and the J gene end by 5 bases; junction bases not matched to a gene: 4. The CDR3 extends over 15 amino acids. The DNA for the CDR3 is TGTGCCAGCAGCTTAGGCGGGGGGGCCCTAGATACGCAGTATTTT. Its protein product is CASSLGGGALDTQYF.

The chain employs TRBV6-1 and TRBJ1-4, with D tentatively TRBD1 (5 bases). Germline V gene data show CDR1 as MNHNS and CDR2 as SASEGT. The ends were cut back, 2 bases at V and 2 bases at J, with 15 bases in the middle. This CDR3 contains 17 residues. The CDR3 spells CASSEWGVTPTNEKLFF. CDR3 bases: TGTGCCAGCAGTGAATGGGGGGTGACCCCTACTAATGAAAAACTGTTTTTT.

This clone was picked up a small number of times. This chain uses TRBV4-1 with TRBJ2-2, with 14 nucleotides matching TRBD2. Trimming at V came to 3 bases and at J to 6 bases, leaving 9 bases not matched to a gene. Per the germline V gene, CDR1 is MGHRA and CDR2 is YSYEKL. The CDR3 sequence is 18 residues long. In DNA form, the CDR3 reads TGCGCCAGCAGCCACCTCGTTGGACTAGCGGGGGGCCCCGGGGAGCTGTTTTTT. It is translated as CASSHLVGLAGGPGELFF.

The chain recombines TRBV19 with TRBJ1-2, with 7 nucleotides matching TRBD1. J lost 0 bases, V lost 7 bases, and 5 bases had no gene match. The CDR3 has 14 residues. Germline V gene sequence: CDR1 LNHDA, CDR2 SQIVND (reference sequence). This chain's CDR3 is CASKQDRANYGYTF. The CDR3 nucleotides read TGTGCCAGTAAACAAGACAGGGCTAACTATGGCTACACCTTC.

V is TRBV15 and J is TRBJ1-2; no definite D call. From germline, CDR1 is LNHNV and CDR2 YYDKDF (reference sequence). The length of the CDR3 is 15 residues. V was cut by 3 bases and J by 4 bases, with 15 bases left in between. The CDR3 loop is CATSRPTAGVYGYTF. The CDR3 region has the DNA TGTGCCACCAGCAGGCCAACAGCGGGAGTCTATGGCTACACCTTC.

CDR3 DNA sequence: TGTGCCAGCAGCTCGGGACAGGGCTATGGCTACACCTTC. Its translation is CASSSGQGYGYTF. The chain uses TRBV7-3 and TRBJ1-2; TRBD1 agrees at 9 bases. J gave up 4 bases and V 4 bases, and 1 base lay outside the gene matches. The germline gives CDR1 SGHTA, CDR2 FQGTGA. The CDR3 has 13 residues. Supplemented by reference TRBV7-3 and TRBJ1-2, the full variable domain reads GAGVSQTPSNKVTEKGKYVELRCDPISGHTALYWYRQSLGQGPEFLIYFQGTGAADDSGLPNDRFFAVRPEGSVSTLKIQRTERGDSAVYLCASSSGQGYGYTFGSGTRLTVV.